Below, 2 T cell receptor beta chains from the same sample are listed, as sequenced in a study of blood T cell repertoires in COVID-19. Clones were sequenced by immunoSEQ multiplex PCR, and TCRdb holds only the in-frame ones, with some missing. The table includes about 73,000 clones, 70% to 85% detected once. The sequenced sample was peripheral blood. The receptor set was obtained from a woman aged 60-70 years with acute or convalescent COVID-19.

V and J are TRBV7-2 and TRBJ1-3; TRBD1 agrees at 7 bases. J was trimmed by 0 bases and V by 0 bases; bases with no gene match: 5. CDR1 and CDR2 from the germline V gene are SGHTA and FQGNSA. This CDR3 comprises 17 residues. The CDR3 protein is CASSLASTGLSGNTIYF. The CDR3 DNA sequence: TGTGCCAGCAGCTTAGCCTCGACAGGGCTCTCTGGAAACACCATATATTTT. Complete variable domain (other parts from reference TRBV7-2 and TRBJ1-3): GAGVSQSPSNKVTEKGKDVELRCDPISGHTALYWYRQSLGQGLEFLIYFQGNSAPDKSGLPSDRFSAERTGGSVSTLTIQRTQQEDSAVYLCASSLASTGLSGNTIYFGEGSWLTVV.

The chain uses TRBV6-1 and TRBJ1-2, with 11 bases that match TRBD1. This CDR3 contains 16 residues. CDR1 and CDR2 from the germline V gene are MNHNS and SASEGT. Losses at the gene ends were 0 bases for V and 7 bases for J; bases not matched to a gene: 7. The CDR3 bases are TGTGCCAGCAGTGAAGCTTTCCGGACAGGGGGCGTTGGCTACACCTTC. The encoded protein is CASSEAFRTGGVGYTF.